This T cell receptor beta chain comes out of a study of blood T cell repertoires in COVID-19. Some clones are missing from TCRdb's copy, which holds only in-frame ones; the method was immunoSEQ multiplex PCR. The table includes 200,000 to 250,000 clones, 92% detected once. The clonotype originates from a man aged 25-40 years with acute or convalescent COVID-19. The sample was peripheral blood.

This CDR3 reads CASSPAGGADHLGEKLFF. CDR3 DNA sequence: TGTGCCAGCAGCCCTGCAGGGGGCGCGGATCACTTGGGAGAAAAACTGTTTTTT. This chain links TRBV7-9 with TRBJ1-4; 8 bases are shared with TRBD1. CDR3 length: 18 amino acids. Germline V lookup: CDR1 SEHNR, CDR2 FQNEAQ (reference sequence). J gave up 8 bases and V 5 bases, and 19 bases lay outside the gene matches.